This T cell receptor (beta chain) was documented in a study of T cells after posttransplantation cyclophosphamide (dated by TCRdb to 2016 to 2017). Study-wide context: Using TRB sequencing, the study followed how the T cell repertoire reconstituted after myeloablative bone marrow transplantation in which posttransplantation cyclophosphamide served as GVHD prophylaxis. Samples from a few dozen PTCy-treated patients and fewer than 20 related bone marrow donors of those patients were subjected to antigen receptor sequencing. TRA and TRB clonality were tightly correlated in roughly ten samples, so subsequent TCR analyses focused on TRB only. Blood from every one of the roughly 33 PTCy patients who had 1-year posttransplant specimens underwent TRB sequencing. Up to 3 additional blood samples from 2 to 5.2 years after transplant were also TRB-sequenced in 3 patients, as was pretransplant blood from several patients. Public TRB sequences were queried against a database of over 3,000 sequences associated with responses to pathogens, tumor antigens, self-antigens and alloantigens. Results the study describes overall, beyond this receptor: Across 45 or so patients, TRB clonality was highly associated with recipient CMV seropositivity and CMV reactivation, and PTCy diversity was similar to diversity in CNI/methotrexate controls. The TRB repertoires of T cells infiltrating skin or GI tract showed only limited overlap with the TRB repertoires of T cells in blood. Donor-recipient similarity was low at 1-2 months but increased during the first year, and donor CD8+ memory clones often dominated later blood repertoires.

With respect to this clone: Its target antigen remains unknown. Per-nucleotide qualities are absent, and no much larger clonotype sits a single base away.

The CDR3 holds 15 amino acids from the cysteine to the phenylalanine. CDR3 DNA is the only sequence kept; it has 45 bases, read in frame from the first base. CDR1 and CDR2, per the germline V gene, are MNHEY and SVGAGI. V loses 6 bases at its end and J loses 16 bases; junction bases beyond the gene matches: 21. TRB sequencing was run on genomic DNA with either the immunoSEQ assay at survey resolution or the hsTCRB kit. Regarding the original processing steps: The immunoSEQ software handled initial read processing, and the LymphoSeq R package was used for repertoire analyses. Clonality was calculated as 1 minus normalized Shannon entropy, and the Gini coefficient was also calculated for each TRB dataset. Phenotypes of unsorted samples were inferred by mapping TRB sequences from sorted subsets of the recipient or donor onto unsorted samples of the same recipient. The table comes from immuneACCESS by way of TCRdb, which keeps in-frame sequences with V and J called. Part of the clones is missing from these tables; in studies checked, under half for an unresolved V gene and the rest for unknown reasons. Clonal size and the V and J genes are those of that table, whereas D and trimming came from the DNA. The sample has tens of thousands of clones on record, about 86% of them singletons. The ten largest clones add up to about 2.8% of the sample.

The PTCy-treated patients were enrolled in a prospective multi-institutional clinical trial. Peripheral blood and bone marrow mononuclear cells were isolated by Ficoll-Hypaque density centrifugation and were cryopreserved. The source material was PBMCs. The chain joins TRBV6-5 to TRBJ2-4; 7 middle bases align to TRBD1. The receptor comes from a young man with a blood cancer, CMV-positive, and with a related stem cell donor. The nucleotide sequence reads TGTGCCAGCAGACATACACAAAGGGGGCCACCGAAGGAATACTTC. Its amino acids are CASRHTQRGPPKEYF.